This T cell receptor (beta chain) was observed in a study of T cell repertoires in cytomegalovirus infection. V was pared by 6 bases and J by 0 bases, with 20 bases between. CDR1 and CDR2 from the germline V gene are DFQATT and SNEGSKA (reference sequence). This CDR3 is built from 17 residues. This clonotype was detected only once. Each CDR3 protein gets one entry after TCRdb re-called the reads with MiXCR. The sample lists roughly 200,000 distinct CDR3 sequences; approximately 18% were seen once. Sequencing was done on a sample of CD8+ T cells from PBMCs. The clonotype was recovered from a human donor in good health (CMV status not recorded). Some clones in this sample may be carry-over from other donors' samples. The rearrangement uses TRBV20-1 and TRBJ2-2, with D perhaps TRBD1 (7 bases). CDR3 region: CSAEGGSDRANTGELFF. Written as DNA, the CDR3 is TGCAGTGCGGAGGGGGGAAGCGACAGGGCGAACACCGGGGAGCTGTTTTTT.